A selection of T cell receptor beta chains follows, all from one sample in a study of blood T cell repertoires in COVID-19. This table comes from immunoSEQ multiplex PCR, and its TCRdb copy is limited to in-frame clones, with some not included. Of a few hundred thousand clones listed, roughly 83% are singletons. The sequenced sample consisted of peripheral blood. These receptors all come from a man between 60 and 75 years old who had recovered from COVID-19. Both conserved end residues are part of each CDR3. D genes are given only for firm matches. Expanded clones are given a class, and other clones once, few, many or no size at all.

CDR3aa: CASSPDGTGGQFGYTF
CDR3nt: TGTGCCAGCAGCCCCGATGGGACAGGGGGGCAATTTGGCTACACCTTC
abundance: -
v_gene: TRBV11-2
j_gene: TRBJ1-2
d_gene: TRBD1

CDR3aa: CASSLAGGLLDEQYF
CDR3nt: TGTGCCAGCAGCTTAGCGGGGGGGCTGTTGGACGAGCAGTACTTC
abundance: -
v_gene: TRBV7-8
j_gene: TRBJ2-7
d_gene: -

CDR3aa: CASSYGTSGYNEQFF
CDR3nt: TGTGCCAGCAGTTACGGGACTAGCGGCTACAATGAGCAGTTCTTC
abundance: -
v_gene: TRBV6-5
j_gene: TRBJ2-1
d_gene: TRBD2

CDR3aa: CASRRVEGELFF
CDR3nt: TGTGCCAGTAGGCGGGTGGAAGGGGAGCTGTTTTTT
abundance: -
v_gene: TRBV19
j_gene: TRBJ2-2
d_gene: -

CDR3aa: CAISDGRANTGELFF
CDR3nt: TGTGCCATCAGTGATGGGCGAGCGAACACCGGGGAGCTGTTTTTT
abundance: -
v_gene: TRBV10-3
j_gene: TRBJ2-2
d_gene: -

CDR3aa: CASTGSGGLSYEQYF
CDR3nt: TGTGCCAGCACCGGGAGCGGGGGGCTCTCCTACGAGCAGTACTTC
abundance: -
v_gene: TRBV28
j_gene: TRBJ2-7
d_gene: TRBD2

CDR3aa: CASSFSNREQYF
CDR3nt: TGTGCCAGCAGCTTTTCCAATCGGGAGCAGTACTTC
abundance: -
v_gene: TRBV7-2
j_gene: TRBJ2-7
d_gene: -

CDR3aa: CASSKDRQGEETQYF
CDR3nt: TGTGCCAGCAGCAAAGATCGACAGGGCGAAGAGACCCAGTACTTC
abundance: once
v_gene: TRBV21-1
j_gene: TRBJ2-5
d_gene: -

CDR3aa: CASSFRVTGELFF
CDR3nt: TGTGCCAGCAGTTTCAGGGTCACCGGGGAGCTGTTTTTT
abundance: -
v_gene: TRBV28
j_gene: TRBJ2-2
d_gene: -

CDR3aa: CASSEQSGSNEKLFF
CDR3nt: TGCGCCAGCAGTGAACAGTCCGGATCTAATGAAAAACTGTTTTTT
abundance: -
v_gene: TRBV10-1
j_gene: TRBJ1-4
d_gene: -

CDR3aa: CASSKGDNCEQYF
CDR3nt: TGTGCCAGCAGCAAAGGGGACAATTGCGAGCAGTACTTC
abundance: -
v_gene: TRBV21-1
j_gene: TRBJ2-7
d_gene: -

CDR3aa: CASSLNPGSSYNSPLHF
CDR3nt: TGTGCCAGCAGCTTGAATCCGGGGAGCTCCTATAATTCACCCCTCCACTTT
abundance: -
v_gene: TRBV5-8
j_gene: TRBJ1-6
d_gene: -

CDR3aa: CASSLVALGLQYF
CDR3nt: TGTGCCAGCAGCTTAGTCGCCTTGGGACTCCAGTATTTT
abundance: once
v_gene: TRBV11-2
j_gene: TRBJ2-3
d_gene: -

CDR3aa: CASSEMRYEQYF
CDR3nt: TGTGCCAGCAGTGAAATGAGGTACGAGCAGTACTTC
abundance: -
v_gene: TRBV6-1
j_gene: TRBJ2-7
d_gene: -

CDR3aa: CASSYTGGDGYTF
CDR3nt: TGTGCCAGCAGTTATACAGGGGGCGATGGCTACACCTTC
abundance: -
v_gene: TRBV12-3/TRBV12-4
j_gene: TRBJ1-2
d_gene: TRBD1

CDR3aa: CSASTAGRTDTQYF
CDR3nt: TGCAGTGCTAGTACCGCGGGGCGGACAGATACGCAGTATTTT
abundance: -
v_gene: TRBV20-1
j_gene: TRBJ2-3
d_gene: -

CDR3aa: CASSFSGGEETQYF
CDR3nt: TGTGCCAGCAGCTTCTCAGGCGGGGAAGAGACCCAGTACTTC
abundance: -
v_gene: TRBV11-3
j_gene: TRBJ2-5
d_gene: -

CDR3aa: CASSLGRATYNEQFF
CDR3nt: TGTGCCAGCAGCCTCGGGAGGGCCACCTACAATGAGCAGTTCTTC
abundance: -
v_gene: TRBV11-2
j_gene: TRBJ2-1
d_gene: TRBD2

CDR3aa: CASSRPGGQETQYF
CDR3nt: TGTGCCAGCAGCCGGCCGGGGGGCCAAGAGACCCAGTACTTC
abundance: -
v_gene: TRBV7-8
j_gene: TRBJ2-5
d_gene: TRBD2

CDR3aa: CASSPPIGRAGYTF
CDR3nt: TGTGCCAGCAGCCCGCCTATTGGGAGGGCTGGCTACACCTTC
abundance: -
v_gene: TRBV11-2
j_gene: TRBJ1-2
d_gene: -

CDR3aa: CASSPSSVETQYF
CDR3nt: TGTGCCAGCAGCCCGTCTAGCGTTGAGACCCAGTACTTC
abundance: -
v_gene: TRBV7-3
j_gene: TRBJ2-5
d_gene: -

CDR3aa: CASSNAGGLETQYF
CDR3nt: TGTGCCAGTAGTAATGCAGGGGGCTTGGAGACCCAGTACTTC
abundance: -
v_gene: TRBV19
j_gene: TRBJ2-5
d_gene: TRBD1

CDR3aa: CSVAGGYGYTF
CDR3nt: TGCAGCGTTGCAGGGGGCTATGGCTACACCTTC
abundance: -
v_gene: TRBV29-1
j_gene: TRBJ1-2
d_gene: TRBD1

CDR3aa: CASSENRGGQPQHF
CDR3nt: TGTGCCAGCAGTGAAAACAGGGGAGGTCAGCCCCAGCATTTT
abundance: few
v_gene: TRBV2
j_gene: TRBJ1-5
d_gene: TRBD1

CDR3aa: CASSRHGTGVGEGMAEQFF
CDR3nt: TGTGCCAGCAGCCGCCACGGGACAGGGGTGGGAGAGGGTATGGCGGAGCAGTTCTTC
abundance: -
v_gene: TRBV9
j_gene: TRBJ2-1
d_gene: TRBD1

CDR3aa: CASSVQSSTDTQYF
CDR3nt: TGTGCCAGTAGTGTACAGAGTAGCACAGATACGCAGTATTTT
abundance: once
v_gene: TRBV19
j_gene: TRBJ2-3
d_gene: -

CDR3aa: CASSVAGQETQYF
CDR3nt: TGTGCCAGCAGTGTGGCAGGACAAGAGACCCAGTACTTC
abundance: -
v_gene: TRBV7-3
j_gene: TRBJ2-5
d_gene: -

CDR3aa: CASSYLPVGANVLTF
CDR3nt: TGTGCCAGCAGTTACCTTCCCGTCGGGGCCAACGTCCTGACTTTC
abundance: -
v_gene: TRBV6-5
j_gene: TRBJ2-6
d_gene: -

CDR3aa: CASSLTGRSEAFF
CDR3nt: TGTGCCAGCAGCTTGACAGGGCGGAGTGAAGCTTTCTTT
abundance: few
v_gene: TRBV5-6
j_gene: TRBJ1-1
d_gene: -

CDR3aa: CASSRQGDSYNEQFF
CDR3nt: TGTGCCAGCAGCCGACAGGGCGATTCCTACAATGAGCAGTTCTTC
abundance: -
v_gene: TRBV5-4
j_gene: TRBJ2-1
d_gene: TRBD1

CDR3aa: CASSRPRDRAGNTIYF
CDR3nt: TGTGCCAGCAGTCGCCCCCGGGACAGAGCTGGAAACACCATATATTTT
abundance: -
v_gene: TRBV9
j_gene: TRBJ1-3
d_gene: TRBD1

CDR3aa: CASSLVSAGSYEQYF
CDR3nt: TGTGCCAGCAGCTTAGTTAGTGCCGGGAGTTACGAGCAGTACTTC
abundance: -
v_gene: TRBV7-8
j_gene: TRBJ2-7
d_gene: -

CDR3aa: CASTIGRDTFF
CDR3nt: TGTGCCAGCACCATTGGGAGGGACACTTTCTTT
abundance: few
v_gene: TRBV7-9
j_gene: TRBJ1-1
d_gene: -

CDR3aa: CASSLVSSDTQYF
CDR3nt: TGTGCCAGCAGCTTAGTGAGCTCAGATACGCAGTATTTT
abundance: -
v_gene: TRBV7-2
j_gene: TRBJ2-3
d_gene: -

CDR3aa: CASSLGTGGPTDTQYF
CDR3nt: TGTGCCAGTAGTCTAGGGACAGGGGGACCCACAGATACGCAGTATTTT
abundance: once
v_gene: TRBV19
j_gene: TRBJ2-3
d_gene: TRBD1

CDR3aa: CASSYGGSQNTEAFF
CDR3nt: TGTGCCAGCAGTTATGGGGGCAGTCAAAACACTGAAGCTTTCTTT
abundance: -
v_gene: TRBV6-5
j_gene: TRBJ1-1
d_gene: -

CDR3aa: CASRQFERVGEQYF
CDR3nt: TGCGCCAGCAGGCAGTTTGAGAGGGTAGGCGAGCAGTACTTC
abundance: -
v_gene: TRBV5-1
j_gene: TRBJ2-7
d_gene: -

CDR3aa: CSVGALASGGSEQYF
CDR3nt: TGCAGCGTTGGTGCGTTGGCTTCGGGGGGGAGCGAGCAGTACTTC
abundance: -
v_gene: TRBV29-1
j_gene: TRBJ2-7
d_gene: TRBD2

CDR3aa: CASSEGEETQYF
CDR3nt: TGTGCCAGCAGTGAAGGGGAGGAGACCCAGTACTTC
abundance: -
v_gene: TRBV2
j_gene: TRBJ2-5
d_gene: -

CDR3aa: CATSDLGHDQPQHF
CDR3nt: TGTGCCACCAGTGATTTGGGACACGATCAGCCCCAGCATTTT
abundance: -
v_gene: TRBV24-1
j_gene: TRBJ1-5
d_gene: -

CDR3aa: CASSKPTGGIVEQYF
CDR3nt: TGTGCCAGCAGCAAGCCCACAGGGGGCATCGTCGAGCAGTACTTC
abundance: -
v_gene: TRBV21-1
j_gene: TRBJ2-7
d_gene: -

CDR3aa: CASSSGTGLSEAFF
CDR3nt: TGTGCCAGCAGCTCAGGGACAGGGCTCAGTGAAGCTTTCTTT
abundance: once
v_gene: TRBV5-4
j_gene: TRBJ1-1
d_gene: TRBD1

CDR3aa: CAQPGGSFEAFF
CDR3nt: TGTGCCCAACCCGGGGGGTCGTTTGAAGCTTTCTTT
abundance: -
v_gene: TRBV6-5
j_gene: TRBJ1-1
d_gene: -

CDR3aa: CASRHGQTDTQYF
CDR3nt: TGTGCCAGCAGGCACGGACAGACAGATACGCAGTATTTT
abundance: -
v_gene: TRBV7-9
j_gene: TRBJ2-3
d_gene: -

CDR3aa: CASSKQGHEQFF
CDR3nt: TGTGCCAGCAGCAAACAGGGTCATGAGCAGTTCTTC
abundance: -
v_gene: TRBV9
j_gene: TRBJ2-1
d_gene: -

CDR3aa: CSVGDGSGYTF
CDR3nt: TGCAGCGTTGGTGACGGGTCTGGCTACACCTTC
abundance: -
v_gene: TRBV29-1
j_gene: TRBJ1-2
d_gene: -

CDR3aa: CASSGGEGISQQYF
CDR3nt: TGTGCCAGCTCCGGGGGTGAGGGTATTAGTCAGCAGTACTTC
abundance: many
v_gene: TRBV18
j_gene: TRBJ2-7
d_gene: -

CDR3aa: CASSYGGVESNYGYTF
CDR3nt: TGTGCCAGCAGCTACGGGGGAGTAGAATCTAACTATGGCTACACCTTC
abundance: -
v_gene: TRBV7-3
j_gene: TRBJ1-2
d_gene: -

CDR3aa: CASSYTSGQETQYF
CDR3nt: TGTGCCAGCAGCTATACTAGCGGTCAAGAGACCCAGTACTTC
abundance: few
v_gene: TRBV7-2
j_gene: TRBJ2-5
d_gene: TRBD2

CDR3aa: CASSVPGGQGTEAFF
CDR3nt: TGTGCCAGCAGTGTCCCCGGGGGACAGGGAACTGAAGCTTTCTTT
abundance: -
v_gene: TRBV2
j_gene: TRBJ1-1
d_gene: TRBD1

CDR3aa: CAWAGQGNSPLHF
CDR3nt: TGTGCCTGGGCGGGACAGGGAAATTCACCCCTCCACTTT
abundance: -
v_gene: TRBV30
j_gene: TRBJ1-6
d_gene: TRBD1

CDR3aa: CASREALGIYEQYF
CDR3nt: TGCGCCAGCAGGGAGGCACTGGGGATCTACGAGCAGTACTTC
abundance: -
v_gene: TRBV5-1
j_gene: TRBJ2-7
d_gene: -

CDR3aa: CASSLSNYGYTF
CDR3nt: TGTGCCAGCAGCCTAAGTAACTATGGCTACACCTTC
abundance: -
v_gene: TRBV7-9
j_gene: TRBJ1-2
d_gene: -

CDR3aa: CAWQRQGDQPQHF
CDR3nt: TGTGCCTGGCAGAGACAGGGGGATCAGCCCCAGCATTTT
abundance: -
v_gene: TRBV30
j_gene: TRBJ1-5
d_gene: TRBD1